A single sample is the source of the 12 T cell receptor beta chains below, sequenced in a study of human T cells and chemical hapten exposure. TCRdb itself ran the RACE reads through MiXCR, one entry per CDR3 protein. The repertoire has 75,000 to 100,000 distinct CDR3 sequences, around 12% of them found once; the top ten carry 2% to 2.5%. This sample's time point: patch test 1, 2 weeks after DPC sensitization. Treatment denoted: therapeutic diphenylcyclopropenone sensitization with weekly scalp DPC. Sequenced material: whole blood, taken in connection with sensitization to the hapten diphenylcyclopropenone (DPC). The source is a woman in her thirties or forties with alopecia areata. Some clones in this sample may be carry-over from other donors' samples.

This clonotype appeared many times. The chain is built from TRBV4-3 and TRBJ2-1, with D perhaps matching TRBD2 (5 bases). The length of the CDR3 is 18 residues. Trimming took 0 bases from V and 0 from J, leaving 15 bases between them. CDR1 and CDR2 from the germline V gene are LGHNA and YSLEER. CDR3: CASSQDPWAGLSYNEQFF. CDR3 nucleotides: TGCGCCAGCAGCCAAGATCCCTGGGCGGGCCTCTCCTACAATGAGCAGTTCTTC.

This sequence joins TRBV20-1 and TRBJ1-1; D perhaps matches TRBD1 (6 bases). The V and J ends lost 6 bases and 0 bases respectively, with 17 bases between them. CDR1 DFQATT and CDR2 SNEGSKA come from the germline V gene (reference sequence). The CDR3 covers 15 residues. CDR3 in amino acids: CSARRQELLNTEAFF. The CDR3 DNA is TGCAGTGCGAGACGACAGGAACTCTTGAACACTGAAGCTTTCTTT.

The chain joins TRBV19 to TRBJ1-5, with 7 bases that match TRBD1. This CDR3 is built from 14 residues. The germline gives CDR1 LNHDA, CDR2 SQIVND (reference sequence). The V segment lost 9 bases and the J segment 9 bases; nucleotides outside the gene matches: 14. The CDR3 bases are TGTGCCAGCTCGAAAACAGGGGATTCTCGGCCCCAGCATTTT. Amino acid sequence: CASSKTGDSRPQHF.

The chain joins TRBV29-1 to TRBJ1-2, with 12 bases matching TRBD1. The V and J ends lost 3 bases and 5 bases, in that order; junction bases with no gene match: 10. This CDR3 has 16 amino acids. Per the germline V gene, CDR1 is SQVTM and CDR2 is ANQGSEA. CDR3 sequence: CSVDPGTGGAKYGYTF. The CDR3 DNA reads as TGCAGCGTTGACCCCGGGACAGGGGGCGCGAAGTATGGCTACACCTTC. Supplemented by reference TRBV29-1 and TRBJ1-2, the full variable domain reads SAVISQKPSRDICQRGTSLTIQCQVDSQVTMMFWYRQQPGQSLTLIATANQGSEATYESGFVIDKFPISRPNLTFSTLTVSNMSPEDSSIYLCSVDPGTGGAKYGYTFGSGTRLTVV.

The V gene is TRBV7-2, the J gene TRBJ2-1; either TRBD1 or TRBD2 may supply D (5 bases each). The CDR3 has 13 residues. Germline CDR1 reads SGHTA; CDR2 reads FQGNSA. V gave up 1 base and J gave up 10 bases, with 11 bases separating them. The CDR3, as DNA: TGTGCCAGCAGCTTAGAGAGGGGCCGGGAGCAGTTCTTC. This sequence encodes CASSLERGREQFF. Supplemented by reference TRBV7-2 and TRBJ2-1, the full variable domain reads GAGVSQSPSNKVTEKGKDVELRCDPISGHTALYWYRQSLGQGLEFLIYFQGNSAPDKSGLPSDRFSAERTGGSVSTLTIQRTQQEDSAVYLCASSLERGREQFFGPGTRLTVL.

This clonotype was counted between two and nine times. The rearrangement links TRBV20-1 to TRBJ2-1, with TRBD2 matching over 11 bases. The germline CDR1 and CDR2 sequences are DFQATT and SNEGSKA (reference sequence). Germline trimming cut 1 base from V and 6 bases from J; bases unmatched to any gene: 14. The CDR3 spans 18 residues. This CDR3 is CSARGLPLTSGIVNEQFF. CDR3 nucleotide sequence: TGCAGTGCTAGAGGTTTACCGTTGACTAGCGGGATTGTCAATGAGCAGTTCTTC.

The chain carries TRBV5-1 and TRBJ1-1, with D tentatively TRBD1 (6 bases). Germline V gives CDR1 SGHRS, CDR2 YFSETQ. V was trimmed by 5 bases and J by 11 bases, leaving 19 bases between them. CDR3 size: 13 residues. This CDR3 reads CASRQELTGKAFF. Written as DNA, the CDR3 is TGCGCCAGCAGACAAGAATTAACAGGGAAGGCTTTCTTT.

This clonotype showed up just a few times. The chain couples TRBV28 to TRBJ2-7; the D gene is possibly TRBD1 (6 bases). The V and J ends lost 4 bases and 2 bases respectively, with 12 bases between them. The CDR3 consists of 14 residues. Germline CDR1 is MDHEN and CDR2 is SYDVKM. The CDR3 is CASSSGTPPYEQYF. For the CDR3, the DNA is TGTGCCAGCAGTTCCGGGACACCCCCCTACGAGCAGTACTTC.

The V call is TRBV28, the J call TRBJ2-3; 7 bases match TRBD2. Germline CDR1 is MDHEN and CDR2 is SYDVKM. This CDR3 comprises 15 residues. J was trimmed by 6 bases and V by 7 bases; bases with no gene match: 13. In nucleotides, the CDR3 is TGTGCCAGCATACCCCCAGCGGGAAGGGCCGATACGCAGTATTTT. Translating gives CASIPPAGRADTQYF.

This clonotype was counted between two and nine times. The CDR3 DNA follows: TGCGCCAGCAGTCATGGCGGGACTATCCAAGAGACCCAGTACTTC. It codes for CASSHGGTIQETQYF. The gene calls are TRBV23-1 and TRBJ2-5, with 7 bases lining up with TRBD2. TRBV23-1 is given ORF status, its function remaining uncertain. V trimming: 3 bases; J trimming: 1 base; junction bases outside the gene matches: 5. The CDR3 has 15 residues.

This clonotype showed up just a few times. This chain connects TRBV4-3 to TRBJ2-3, with unresolved D. Per germline, CDR1 LGHNA and CDR2 YSLEER. The CDR3 extends over 16 amino acids. V dropped 0 bases and J dropped 0 bases, with 10 bases sitting between them. This CDR3 is CASSQDYSPSTDTQYF. The CDR3 nucleotides are TGCGCCAGCAGCCAAGATTACAGCCCCAGCACAGATACGCAGTATTTT.

There are many counts of this clonotype. V gene TRBV29-1 combines with J gene TRBJ2-2; D is ambiguous. The germline V gene has CDR1 SQVTM and CDR2 ANQGSEA. The germline V and J ends were trimmed by 5 bases and 3 bases, with 1 base remaining between them. There are 10 residues in the CDR3. CDR3 DNA: TGCAGCGTTTACACCGGGGAGCTGTTTTTT. Protein sequence: CSVYTGELFF.